This T cell receptor (beta chain) was captured in a study of shared clonotypes between healthy human individuals. Study at large: CD4 naive and memory got three plates each, CD8 naive two, CD8 memory one.

Profiling relied on immunoSEQ multiplex PCR, and the TCRdb table lists in-frame clones only, not all of them. Among 2 million to 2.5 million clones listed, under 97% were seen once. On this clone: Antigen unknown.

Broader study findings: Sampling covered blood only; tissue repertoires likely differ.

Recent acute infections and vaccinations were absent in the healthy HIV-negative adult donors. Germline V gives CDR1 ENHRY, CDR2 SYGVKD. The CDR3 is 17 amino acids. V shed 6 bases, J shed 5 bases, and the junction held 13 bases outside the gene matches. The chain uses TRBV10-3 and TRBJ2-3; 11 bases fit TRBD2. This receptor was identified in a man between 18 and 35 years old in good health. The sequenced sample consisted of naive CD4+ T cells sorted from blood. Specified subset: CD45RA+ positively selected. The CDR3 protein is CAISGSTSGIGGDTQYF. CDR3 coding DNA: TGTGCCATCAGCGGCTCGACTAGCGGGATAGGGGGAGATACGCAGTATTTT.